The clone carrying this TCR beta chain was seen at least ten times. Its antigen is not identified. The data stem from a study of regulatory T cells in long-lasting Graves disease. Study-wide context: Patients with persistent Graves' disease had over 5 years of antithyroid drugs and persistent TSH receptor antibodies. General study points: A greater number of public clonotypes (approximately 2,500) was shared by persistent patients than by new patients (over 900). Persistent Graves' patients showed reduced TCR diversity versus newly diagnosed patients.

Time point meaning: persistent/refractory GD, antithyroid drugs over 5 years with positive TRAb. From RNA extracted from PBMCs, the TCR library was made. The germline V and J ends were trimmed by 4 bases and 6 bases, with 9 bases remaining between them. The CDR3 covers 13 residues. Germline V gene lookup returns CDR1 MNHEY and CDR2 SVGAGI. Arm-PCR with iRepertoire HTBI primers amplified the CDR3 regions for these TCR beta libraries. In the original analysis: Identification yielded 62 TRBV and some 15 TRBJ segments across samples. TCRdb processed the multiplex PCR reads anew with MiXCR; each CDR3 protein has one entry. None of the V and J calls come from the authors' own analysis; TCRdb made them. The sample gives some 280,000 distinct CDR3 sequences, more than 20% of which show up once; roughly 50% is in the top ten.

This sample comprised peripheral blood mononuclear cells (PBMCs), obtained when the disease was refractory, from a patient treated with antithyroid drugs. The J gene is TRBJ1-4, the V gene TRBV6-5; unclear D gene. The clonotype comes from a female donor with Graves disease. The CDR3 here is CASSLDRDEKLFF. CDR3 bases: TGTGCCAGCAGTTTAGACCGGGATGAAAAACTGTTTTTT.